Below are 21 T cell receptor beta chains sequenced from a single sample in a study of CD8 T cells in ankylosing spondylitis (dated by TCRdb to the late 2010s). Library construction relied on 5' RACE. TCRdb names Illumina HiSeq 2500 as the instrument used. In-frame beta chains were kept once TCRdb had trimmed the public reads at Q25 with fastp and called clones with MiXCR. One record per CDR3 amino acid sequence lists the most common genes and DNA. A total of some 290,000 distinct CDR3 sequences appear in this sample, over 15% of them only once. The ten biggest clones cover about 8.2% of the sample. The sample was blood, either unsorted or a sorted T cell fraction (not recorded which). Every receptor here comes from a male donor with ankylosing spondylitis or in good health (not recorded which).

V gene TRBV27 combines with J gene TRBJ2-1; D tentatively reads TRBD1 or TRBD2 (5 bases each). The V gene's germline CDR1 is MNHEY and CDR2 SMNVEV (reference sequence). Trimming cost V 2 bases and J 6 bases, with 17 bases left between them. The CDR3 is 16 amino acids. This CDR3 reads CASSLPGTGHLNEQFF. The DNA for the CDR3 is TGTGCCAGCAGTTTACCAGGGACGGGCCACCTCAATGAGCAGTTCTTC.

The genes are TRBV24-1 and TRBJ2-1, with unresolved D. V was clipped by 1 base and J by 10 bases, with 10 bases between them. Germline V gene sequence: CDR1 KGHDR, CDR2 SFDVKD. This CDR3 has 13 residues. The CDR3 reads CATSDFPSPEQFF. As DNA, the CDR3 is TGTGCCACCAGTGATTTCCCCTCACCCGAGCAGTTCTTC.

The chain is built from TRBV5-1 and TRBJ2-3, with no clear D. The V and J ends lost 3 bases and 0 bases respectively, with 17 bases between them. CDR1 and CDR2 (germline): SGHRS, YFSETQ. The CDR3 covers 17 residues. The CDR3 spells CASSSSSAFISTDTQYF. In nucleotides, the CDR3 is TGCGCCAGCAGCTCGTCATCCGCATTCATTAGCACAGATACGCAGTATTTT. Full variable domain (rest looked up from reference TRBV5-1 and TRBJ2-3): KAGVTQTPRYLIKTRGQQVTLSCSPISGHRSVSWYQQTPGQGLQFLFEYFSETQRNKGNFPGRFSGRQFSNSRSEMNVSTLELGDSALYLCASSSSSAFISTDTQYFGPGTRLTVL.

This clonotype was detected many times. The rearrangement uses TRBV28 and TRBJ2-1; D is perhaps TRBD2 (5 bases). The CDR3 length is 13 residues. Germline assignment: CDR1 MDHEN and CDR2 SYDVKM. The ends were cut back, 8 bases at V and 7 bases at J, with 15 bases in the middle. The CDR3, as DNA: TGTGCCAGCCGAGGGCCGGGTAAGAATGAGCAGTTCTTC. Amino acids: CASRGPGKNEQFF.

This clonotype has ten or more counts. The CDR3 DNA follows: TGTGCCAGCAGTTACATCTCAGCGACTTCAAATTCACCCCTCCACTTT. It codes for CASSYISATSNSPLHF. V and J are TRBV6-5 and TRBJ1-6; D gene unclear. The CDR3 loop spans 16 amino acids. The V gene lost 2 bases and the J gene lost 7 bases, with 15 bases spanning the gap. The germline gives CDR1 MNHEY, CDR2 SVGAGI.

This chain connects TRBV5-1 to TRBJ1-4; no firm D call. The CDR3 spans 15 residues. Germline V gene sequence: CDR1 SGHRS, CDR2 YFSETQ. V was pared by 4 bases and J by 7 bases, with 17 bases between. This CDR3 reads CASSARREASEKLFF. In DNA, the CDR3 is TGCGCCAGCAGCGCTCGGAGGGAAGCCAGTGAAAAACTGTTTTTT.

This clonotype appeared many times. The chain is built from TRBV9 and TRBJ1-4; D gene uncertain. The CDR3 runs to 14 residues. Germline V gene sequence: CDR1 SGDLS, CDR2 YYNGEE. V was cut by 3 bases and J by 0 bases, with 6 bases left in between. The CDR3 DNA reads as TGTGCCAGCAGCGCCTCTGCAACTAATGAAAAACTGTTTTTT. Encoded protein: CASSASATNEKLFF.

This clonotype has a handful of counts. The J gene is TRBJ2-2, the V gene TRBV9; D not certain. Germline CDR1 reads SGDLS; CDR2 reads YYNGEE. Trimming took off 2 bases at V and 7 bases at J, with 12 bases between the two ends. There are 14 residues in the CDR3. Here the CDR3 reads CASSVQVYDGELFF. The CDR3 nucleotides are TGTGCCAGCAGCGTGCAGGTTTATGACGGGGAGCTGTTTTTT.

The rearrangement links TRBV6-5 to TRBJ2-3; 8 bases align to TRBD1. Losses at the gene ends were 4 bases for V and 5 bases for J; bases not matched to a gene: 8. Germline CDR1 and CDR2: MNHEY and SVGAGI. This CDR3 has 15 residues. CDR3 sequence reads: CASSSPRGPKDTQYF. The CDR3 DNA sequence: TGTGCCAGCAGTTCACCCAGGGGGCCTAAAGATACGCAGTATTTT.

There are a few counts of this clonotype. V and J are TRBV20-1 and TRBJ2-7; D is undetermined. Trimming left V 0 bases short and J 2 bases short, with 11 bases between. Germline CDR1 is DFQATT and CDR2 is SNEGSKA (reference sequence). This CDR3 has 14 amino acids. The CDR3, as DNA: TGCAGTGCTAGAGATTCAAGCGTACCCTACGAGCAGTACGTC. This encodes CSARDSSVPYEQYV.

This clonotype has more than one count but fewer than ten. The rearrangement uses TRBV4-1 and TRBJ2-1; 10 nucleotides match TRBD2. The germline CDR1 and CDR2 sequences are MGHRA and YSYEKL. The junction had 9 bases not matched to a gene; V was cut back by 0 bases and J by 1 base. The CDR3 is 19 residues long. The DNA of the CDR3 is TGCGCCAGCAGCCAAGATCTACCTAGCGGGAGTGGGTCCTACAATGAGCAGTTCTTC. Amino acid sequence: CASSQDLPSGSGSYNEQFF.

J is TRBJ1-2 and V is TRBV5-5, with D hard to call. Trimming removed 4 bases from V and 2 bases from J, with 9 bases in between. Per the germline V gene, CDR1 is SGHKS and CDR2 is YYEKEE (reference sequence). The CDR3 has 13 amino acids. The CDR3 DNA follows: TGTGCCAGCAGCCACGGGATCAACTATGGCTACACCTTC. Amino acid sequence: CASSHGINYGYTF.

This clonotype was counted a few times. The chain links TRBV2 to TRBJ1-2, with 7 positions matching TRBD1. Germline CDR1 SNHLY, CDR2 FYNNEI. The J segment lost 7 bases and the V segment lost 6 bases, leaving 14 bases of the junction unmatched. The CDR3 runs to 15 residues. The CDR3 loop reads CASSADYRGILGYTF. In DNA form, the CDR3 reads TGTGCCAGCAGCGCCGATTACAGGGGAATTCTTGGCTACACCTTC.

This clonotype was seen ten or more times. The chain recombines TRBV12-3 or TRBV12-4 with TRBJ1-1; no clear D gene. The V gene lost 5 bases and the J gene lost 6 bases, with 16 bases spanning the gap. The CDR3 contains 14 residues. The CDR3: CASSPPPGLSEAFF. DNA for the CDR3: TGTGCCAGCAGTCCCCCACCGGGCCTCTCTGAAGCTTTCTTT.

This clonotype was detected a few times. The DNA of the CDR3 is TGCGCCAGCAGCCCACGACCACAGGGGGCGCCGAACACTGAAGCTTTCTTT. This codes for CASSPRPQGAPNTEAFF. V gene TRBV5-1 combines with J gene TRBJ1-1, with 9 bases fitting TRBD1. The CDR3 length is 17 residues. Germline V gene sequence: CDR1 SGHRS, CDR2 YFSETQ. V was pared by 4 bases and J by 1 base, with 11 bases of the junction left unmatched.

As to this clonotype: A much larger clone lies a single base off, so this may be a read error. V gene TRBV6-1 combines with J gene TRBJ2-3, with D possibly TRBD1 on 6 matching bases. The germline gives CDR1 MNHNS, CDR2 SASEGT. The CDR3 spans 15 residues. Trimming took off 5 bases at V and 0 bases at J, with 12 bases between the two ends. CDR3 sequence: CASSKRQGSTDTQYF. DNA of the CDR3: TGTGCCAGCAGTAAGAGGCAGGGGAGCACAGATACGCAGTATTTT.

The CDR3 region has the DNA TGTGCCAGCAGCCAAGGGACAATCGGGCAGTTCTTC. Protein sequence: CASSQGTIGQFF. J is TRBJ2-1 and V is TRBV3-1; a possible D gene is TRBD1 (5 bases). Germline CDR1 is LGHDT and CDR2 is YNNKEL (reference sequence). This CDR3 spans 12 amino acids. V dropped 1 base and J dropped 12 bases, with 10 bases sitting between them.

This chain links TRBV30 with TRBJ1-6, with D uncertain. Germline V CDR1 and CDR2: GTSNPN, SVGIG (reference sequence). This CDR3 spans 14 amino acids. V lost 0 bases and J lost 6, with 9 bases in between. CDR3 residues: CAWSVEDGNSPLHF. The CDR3 coding sequence is TGTGCCTGGAGTGTGGAGGACGGTAATTCACCCCTCCACTTT.

Only a few counts were recorded for this clonotype. This rearrangement joins TRBV28 to TRBJ1-5, with unresolved D. The CDR3 runs 13 residues. The germline CDR1 and CDR2 sequences are MDHEN and SYDVKM. Trimming shortened V by 7 bases and J by 7 bases, and 14 bases separated the two germline ends. The CDR3 is CASIRGREQPQHF. The CDR3 DNA sequence: TGTGCCAGCATTCGCGGGAGGGAACAGCCCCAGCATTTT.

The rearrangement uses TRBV12-3 or TRBV12-4 and TRBJ1-4; possible D gene TRBD1, 6 bases. The CDR3 covers 14 residues. Trimming cost V 5 bases and J 8 bases, with 15 bases left between them. The CDR3 sequence: CASSRQTGGEKLFF. The CDR3 DNA reads TGTGCCAGCAGTCGACAGACAGGAGGAGAAAAACTGTTTTTT.

V is TRBV7-4 and J is TRBJ2-7; 10 positions match TRBD1. CDR1 and CDR2 from the germline V gene are SGHVT and SQSDAQ. The CDR3 runs 20 residues. With 3 bases clipped from V and 0 bases from J, the junction kept 17 bases outside the gene matches. As DNA, the CDR3 is TGTGCCAGCAGCTTGTTCCTCGCCCCTCCCGGGACAGGGGACTCCTACGAGCAGTACGTC. Translation: CASSLFLAPPGTGDSYEQYV.